This TCR beta chain was observed in a study of T cell responses to AZD1222 COVID-19 vaccine. The table came from immunoSEQ multiplex PCR; TCRdb's copy has only in-frame clones and leaves some out. The sample has under 150,000 clones, roughly nine tenths seen once. Sequencing was performed on peripheral blood, taken on day 0 of AZD1222 vaccination. This clonotype originated in an adult in good health.

CDR3 amino acids: CATSGGQGPSSGYTF. Here the CDR3 DNA reads TGTGCCACCAGTGGGGGACAGGGGCCGTCGAGTGGCTACACCTTC. The V call is TRBV24-1, the J call TRBJ1-2, with 10 nucleotides matching TRBD1. From germline, CDR1 is KGHDR and CDR2 SFDVKD. With 5 bases clipped from V and 7 bases from J, the junction kept 9 bases outside the gene matches. The CDR3 sequence is 15 residues long.